Each of the 17 T cell receptor beta chains below was sequenced from the same sample in a study of blood T cell repertoires in COVID-19 (dated by TCRdb to 2019 to 2021). Library method: the immunoSEQ multiplex PCR assay. TCRdb limited this immuneACCESS table to in-frame rearrangements with V and J called. A share of clones is missing; checked studies link under half to unresolved V genes, and the rest is unexplained. The sample table records around 350,000 clones; around 84% of these occur just once. The ten largest clones capture around 3% of the sample. Sequenced input: peripheral blood. The source is a human donor in a cohort sampled during active COVID-19.

This clone was seen only a few times. The chain links TRBV28 to TRBJ2-1, with D perhaps TRBD2 (5 bases). Deletions cut 11 bases from V and 1 base from J, with 18 bases between. This CDR3 is 15 amino acids long. In germline, CDR1 is MDHEN, CDR2 SYDVKM. The DNA for the CDR3 is TGTGCCCTCGGACGGACTTCGGGGTCCTACAATGAGCAGTTCTTC. Encoded protein: CALGRTSGSYNEQFF.

The rearrangement joins TRBV15 to TRBJ2-7; TRBD2 matches at 9 bases. The V segment lost 3 bases and the J segment 4 bases; nucleotides outside the gene matches: 10. Looked up from germline, CDR1 is LNHNV and CDR2 is YYDKDF (reference sequence). CDR3 size: 16 residues. This CDR3 reads CATSRGRAGGPYEQYF. The CDR3 region has the DNA TGTGCCACCAGCAGGGGTCGAGCGGGAGGACCATACGAGCAGTACTTC.

The V call is TRBV27, the J call TRBJ2-7; 13 bases are a match to TRBD2. Unmatched junction bases numbered 6, after V lost 3 bases and J lost 4 bases. This CDR3 contains 16 residues. Germline assignment: CDR1 MNHEY and CDR2 SMNVEV (reference sequence). The CDR3 loop reads CASSLSGTSGKYEQYF. The CDR3 DNA follows: TGTGCCAGCAGTTTGTCCGGGACTAGCGGGAAGTACGAGCAGTACTTC.

This clone was seen a single time. This rearrangement joins TRBV11-2 to TRBJ2-7, with 9 bases aligning to TRBD1. V dropped 8 bases and J dropped 5; count of bases not matched to a gene: 10. Germline CDR1 SGHAT, CDR2 FQNNGV. This CDR3 spans 14 amino acids. Here the CDR3 reads CASRHRGTGHEQYF. CDR3 in DNA: TGTGCCAGCCGCCATCGGGGGACAGGGCACGAGCAGTACTTC.

This chain joins TRBV6-5 and TRBJ1-1; 10 positions match TRBD1. The CDR3 runs 15 residues. Germline CDR1 and CDR2: MNHEY and SVGAGI. V was clipped by 4 bases and J by 0 bases; unmatched bases: 2. The CDR3 reads CASSFGTGVNTEAFF. In DNA, the CDR3 is TGTGCCAGCAGTTTTGGGACAGGGGTGAACACTGAAGCTTTCTTT.

This chain links TRBV11-2 with TRBJ2-1; D not resolved. CDR1 is SGHAT and CDR2 is FQNNGV in the germline V gene. Deletions cut 1 base from V and 8 bases from J, with 12 bases between. The CDR3 extends over 14 amino acids. CDR3 region: CASSLGASGDEQFF. Here the CDR3 DNA reads TGTGCCAGCAGCTTAGGGGCCAGTGGCGATGAGCAGTTCTTC.

This clone was picked up a small number of times. This chain links TRBV10-3 with TRBJ1-2; the match to TRBD1 covers 11 bases. The germline CDR1 and CDR2 sequences are ENHRY and SYGVKD. The CDR3 has 17 amino acids. J was trimmed by 3 bases and V by 0 bases; bases with no gene match: 6. CDR3 in amino acids: CAISESGQGAGDYGYTF. DNA for the CDR3: TGTGCCATCAGTGAGTCCGGACAGGGGGCGGGAGACTATGGCTACACCTTC.

This rearrangement joins TRBV27 to TRBJ2-1; the match to TRBD2 covers 7 bases. The CDR3 loop spans 14 amino acids. Germline CDR1 and CDR2: MNHEY and SMNVEV (reference sequence). V trimming: 5 bases; J trimming: 6 bases; junction bases outside the gene matches: 7. CDR3 nucleotide sequence: TGTGCCAGCAGTCCAGCGATAGCGGGCAATGAGCAGTTCTTC. Translating gives CASSPAIAGNEQFF.

The chain links TRBV2 to TRBJ2-3, with TRBD2 matching 9 bases. V lost 6 bases and J lost 2; bases outside the gene matches: 3. The CDR3 has 14 amino acids. CDR1 is SNHLY, CDR2 FYNNEI, per germline. CDR3 residues: CASRRGGDTDTQYF. The CDR3, as DNA: TGTGCCAGCAGGCGGGGGGGAGACACAGATACGCAGTATTTT.

The chain employs TRBV18 and TRBJ2-7; 9 bases fit TRBD2. This CDR3 has 15 residues. Germline V gene data show CDR1 as KGHSH and CDR2 as LQKENI. The V segment lost 2 bases and the J segment 4 bases; nucleotides outside the gene matches: 6. CDR3 amino acids: CASSPELAGSYEQYF. CDR3 sequence (DNA): TGTGCCAGCTCACCAGAACTAGCGGGTAGTTACGAGCAGTACTTC.

The rearrangement joins TRBV7-2 to TRBJ2-1, with TRBD2 matching 8 bases. The CDR3 runs 17 residues. V dropped 3 bases and J dropped 6; count of bases not matched to a gene: 13. In germline, CDR1 is SGHTA, CDR2 FQGNSA. This CDR3 reads CASSLERGSLRSNEQFF. The CDR3 nucleotides read TGTGCCAGCAGCTTGGAGCGGGGGTCCCTAAGGTCCAATGAGCAGTTCTTC.

The V gene is TRBV6-5, the J gene TRBJ2-3; D perhaps matches TRBD1 (6 bases). This CDR3 has 14 residues. Trimming shortened V by 6 bases and J by 2 bases, and 12 bases separated the two germline ends. CDR1 MNHEY and CDR2 SVGAGI come from the germline V gene. The CDR3 DNA is TGTGCCAGCAGAAGGGGGTTAGCCACAGATACGCAGTATTTT. Amino acids: CASRRGLATDTQYF.

V is TRBV15 and J is TRBJ2-2; TRBD2 is a possible D gene (7 bases). Germline loops: CDR1 LNHNV, CDR2 YYDKDF (reference sequence). The V and J ends lost 1 base and 5 bases respectively, with 11 bases between them. The CDR3 is made up of 15 amino acids. CDR3 sequence: CATSRGGGATGELFF. The DNA of the CDR3 is TGTGCCACCAGCAGAGGAGGGGGGGCGACCGGGGAGCTGTTTTTT.

This clone occurred once. J is TRBJ2-1 and V is TRBV7-3; tentative D call: TRBD1 (6 bases). The CDR3 is 12 amino acids. Between the trimmed V and J ends, which lost 6 bases and 9 bases, there was a span of 12 bases. Germline CDR1 SGHTA, CDR2 FQGTGA. CDR3 sequence reads: CASSNKQGEQFF. The CDR3 DNA sequence: TGTGCCAGCAGTAACAAACAGGGTGAGCAGTTCTTC.

The chain uses TRBV5-1 and TRBJ2-2; no clear D gene. The CDR3 totals 13 residues. V shed 4 bases and J shed 7 bases, with 11 bases lying between them. Germline assignment: CDR1 SGHRS and CDR2 YFSETQ. The CDR3 DNA reads as TGCGCCAGCAGCCTACTAACTGGCGGGGAGCTGTTTTTT. The encoded protein is CASSLLTGGELFF. Filled out from reference TRBV5-1 and TRBJ2-2, the complete variable domain reads KAGVTQTPRYLIKTRGQQVTLSCSPISGHRSVSWYQQTPGQGLQFLFEYFSETQRNKGNFPGRFSGRQFSNSRSEMNVSTLELGDSALYLCASSLLTGGELFFGEGSRLTVL.

The CDR3 DNA sequence: TGTGCCAGCAGTGATCGTAGCGGGGGTTACACTTCCACAGATACGCAGTATTTT. Translation: CASSDRSGGYTSTDTQYF. J is TRBJ2-3 and V is TRBV6-1; 9 bases fit TRBD2. J lost 2 bases, V lost 3 bases, and 12 bases had no gene match. This CDR3 has 18 residues. CDR1 and CDR2 from the germline V gene are MNHNS and SASEGT.

The J gene is TRBJ2-7, the V gene TRBV27, with 9 bases identical to TRBD1. The V and J ends lost 6 bases and 3 bases, in that order; junction bases with no gene match: 3. The CDR3 totals 13 residues. Germline-derived CDR1 and CDR2 are MNHEY and SMNVEV (reference sequence). Here the CDR3 DNA reads TGTGCCAGCAGGGGGACAGGGATCTACGAGCAGTACTTC. Translation: CASRGTGIYEQYF.